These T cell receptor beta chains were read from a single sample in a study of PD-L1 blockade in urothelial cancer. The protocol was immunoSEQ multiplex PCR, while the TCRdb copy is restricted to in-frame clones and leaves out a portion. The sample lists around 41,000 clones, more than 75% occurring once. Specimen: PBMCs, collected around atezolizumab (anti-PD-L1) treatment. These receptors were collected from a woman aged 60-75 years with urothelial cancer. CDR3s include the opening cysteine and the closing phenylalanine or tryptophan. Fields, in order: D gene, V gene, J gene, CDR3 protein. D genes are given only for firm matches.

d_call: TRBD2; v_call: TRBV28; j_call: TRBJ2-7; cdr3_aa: CASSLVAGGFKHEQYF
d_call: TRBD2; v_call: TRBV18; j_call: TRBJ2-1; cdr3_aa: CASSPWGGSHNEQFF
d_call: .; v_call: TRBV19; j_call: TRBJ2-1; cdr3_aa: CASSILGVNYNEQFF
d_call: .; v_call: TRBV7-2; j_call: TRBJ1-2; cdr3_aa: CASSPTGGGLGYTF
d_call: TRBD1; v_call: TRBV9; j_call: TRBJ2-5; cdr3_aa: CASSVAPDRVIAETQYF
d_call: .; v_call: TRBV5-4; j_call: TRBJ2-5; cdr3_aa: CASRSAGESETQYF
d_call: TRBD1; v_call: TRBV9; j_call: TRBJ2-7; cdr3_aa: CASSVGEGAFSEQYF
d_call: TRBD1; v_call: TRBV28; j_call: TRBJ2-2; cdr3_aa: CASSLPTDREHGELFF
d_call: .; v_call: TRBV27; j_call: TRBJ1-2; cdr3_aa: CASSPQTLGIANYGYTF
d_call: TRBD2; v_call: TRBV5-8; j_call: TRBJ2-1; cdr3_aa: CASSTGTSGSDEQFF
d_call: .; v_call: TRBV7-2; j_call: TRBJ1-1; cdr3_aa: CASSLLMNTEAFF
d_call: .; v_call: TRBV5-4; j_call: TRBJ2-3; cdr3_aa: CASSLAGTDTQYF
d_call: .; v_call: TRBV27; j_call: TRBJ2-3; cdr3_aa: CASSSTTDTQYF
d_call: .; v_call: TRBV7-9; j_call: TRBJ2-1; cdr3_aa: CASSLPAGYNEQFF
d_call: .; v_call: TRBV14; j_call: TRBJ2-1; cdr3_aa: CASSQGNEQFF